This T cell receptor (beta chain) was documented in a study of shared T cell receptors in the human thymus. V was cut by 1 base and J by 0 bases, with 16 bases left in between. Germline assignment: CDR1 SGHTA and CDR2 FQGNSA. This CDR3 comprises 17 residues. The data were produced by immunoSEQ multiplex PCR, yet TCRdb's version contains in-frame clones alone and is incomplete. The table lists roughly 560,000 clones, approximately 80% of them singletons. The data also belong to a second study, concerning human thymus T cells. From that report: Serving as donors were healthy Finnish infants, each of whom was having open corrective surgery for congenital heart defects. Thymus pieces cut out during corrective heart surgery were the tissue that was used. Seemingly biased V and J gene usage marked thymic and blood repertoires. Related work showed strongly overlapping thymic repertoires across unrelated individuals.

The chain uses TRBV7-2 and TRBJ2-7; D might be TRBD2 (6 bases). The TCR sequence derives from a boy under two years old with a congenital heart defect. Sequencing was done on a sample of thymocytes. This CDR3 is CASSLEGRGTASYEQYF. Here the CDR3 DNA reads TGTGCCAGCAGCTTAGAGGGCCGGGGGACGGCCTCCTACGAGCAGTACTTC.